Sequencing of this TCR beta chain was carried out in a study of control samples from healthy donors and cancer patients. The repertoire was sequenced with immunoSEQ multiplex PCR; TCRdb's copy has only in-frame clones and lacks some. The sample records 45,000 to 55,000 clones, about 95% being singletons. Trimming took off 3 bases at V and 8 bases at J, with 8 bases between the two ends. This CDR3 comprises 11 residues. Germline V lookup: CDR1 SQVTM, CDR2 ANQGSEA. The specimen was blood. This clonotype originated in a man aged 25-40 years in good health. The genes are TRBV29-1 and TRBJ1-3; D unresolved. CDR3 sequence (DNA): TGCAGCGTTGAGAAAATGGACACCATATATTTT. Its protein product is CSVEKMDTIYF.